This T cell receptor (beta chain) was found in a study of blood T cells in healthy people across ages. Germline CDR1 reads MDHEN; CDR2 reads SYDVKM. The CDR3 is 14 amino acids. V was pared by 8 bases and J by 5 bases, with 17 bases between. Together with a sample-barcoded 5' primer, a J-beta primer mix was included in a second PCR lasting roughly 6 to 12 cycles. TCRdb re-called the 5' RACE reads through MiXCR, storing one row per CDR3 protein. The sample has under 1,000,000 distinct CDR3 sequences; under 40% are singletons. This clonotype was recorded a few times. The material sequenced was blood. The sequence was obtained from a man in his late teens or twenties in good health. The chain couples TRBV28 to TRBJ2-3; possibly TRBD2 for D (7 bases). In nucleotides, the CDR3 is TGTGCCAGCCGAGGGGGGGGTTTAGGAGATACGCAGTATTTT. This gives the protein CASRGGGLGDTQYF.